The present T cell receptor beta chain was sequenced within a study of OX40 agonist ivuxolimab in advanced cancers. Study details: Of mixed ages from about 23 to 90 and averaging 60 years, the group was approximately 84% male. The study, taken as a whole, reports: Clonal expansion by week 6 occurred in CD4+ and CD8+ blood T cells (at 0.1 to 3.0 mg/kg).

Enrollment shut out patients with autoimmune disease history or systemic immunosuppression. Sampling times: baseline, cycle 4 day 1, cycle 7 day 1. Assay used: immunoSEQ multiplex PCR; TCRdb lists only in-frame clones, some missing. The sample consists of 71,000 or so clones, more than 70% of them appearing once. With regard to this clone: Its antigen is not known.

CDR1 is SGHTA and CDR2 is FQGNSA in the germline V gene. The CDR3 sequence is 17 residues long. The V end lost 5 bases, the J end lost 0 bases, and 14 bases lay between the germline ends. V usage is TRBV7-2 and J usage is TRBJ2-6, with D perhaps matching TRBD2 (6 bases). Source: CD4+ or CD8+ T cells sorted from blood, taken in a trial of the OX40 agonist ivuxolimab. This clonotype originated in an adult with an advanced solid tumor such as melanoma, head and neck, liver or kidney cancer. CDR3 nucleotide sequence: TGTGCCAGCAGCCAAGGGGAGGTTACCTCTGGGGCCAACGTCCTGACTTTC. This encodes CASSQGEVTSGANVLTF. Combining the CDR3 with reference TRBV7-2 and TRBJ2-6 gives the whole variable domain GAGVSQSPSNKVTEKGKDVELRCDPISGHTALYWYRQSLGQGLEFLIYFQGNSAPDKSGLPSDRFSAERTGGSVSTLTIQRTQQEDSAVYLCASSQGEVTSGANVLTFGAGSRLTVL.